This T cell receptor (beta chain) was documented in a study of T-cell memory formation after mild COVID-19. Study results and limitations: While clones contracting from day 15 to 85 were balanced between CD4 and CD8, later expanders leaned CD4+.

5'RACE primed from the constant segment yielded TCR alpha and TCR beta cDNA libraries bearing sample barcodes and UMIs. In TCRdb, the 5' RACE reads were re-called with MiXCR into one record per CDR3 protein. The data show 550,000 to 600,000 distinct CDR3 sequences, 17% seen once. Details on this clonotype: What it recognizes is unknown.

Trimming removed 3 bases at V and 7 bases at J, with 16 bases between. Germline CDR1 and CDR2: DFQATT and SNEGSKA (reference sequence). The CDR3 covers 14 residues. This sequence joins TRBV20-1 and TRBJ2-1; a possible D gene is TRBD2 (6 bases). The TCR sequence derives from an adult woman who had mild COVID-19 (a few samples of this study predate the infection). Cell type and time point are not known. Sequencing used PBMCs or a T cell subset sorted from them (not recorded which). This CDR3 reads CSASYGRMGNEQFF. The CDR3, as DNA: TGCAGTGCTAGTTACGGGAGAATGGGGAATGAGCAGTTCTTC.